The 29 T cell receptor beta chains reported below all come from one sample, sequenced in a study of T cells in tuberculosis. Sequencing was performed with immunoSEQ multiplex PCR; in TCRdb, only in-frame clones are kept and a portion is missing. The data show roughly 34,000 clones, with roughly 92% seen just once and around 7.7% held by the top ten. The specimen was PBMCs. These receptors came from a donor between 10 and 35 years old with latent tuberculosis or without tuberculosis infection. Some clones in this sample may be carry-over from other donors' samples.

The genes are TRBV30 and TRBJ2-7; 13 bases match TRBD2. The CDR3 is made up of 14 amino acids. Germline CDR1 and CDR2: GTSNPN and SVGIG (reference sequence). V was clipped by 2 bases and J by 6 bases; unmatched bases: 4. The CDR3 is CAWSRTSGRSEQYF. CDR3 in DNA: TGTGCCTGGAGTAGGACTAGCGGGAGATCCGAGCAGTACTTC.

V and J are TRBV7-6 and TRBJ1-2, with 11 bases lining up with TRBD1. V was clipped by 4 bases and J by 13 bases; unmatched bases: 11. The CDR3 runs 14 residues. The germline CDR1 and CDR2 sequences are SGHVS and FNYEAQ. The CDR3 DNA follows: TGTGCCAGCAGCTCTCCCGGGACAGGGGGGCCTTTCACCTTC. This codes for CASSSPGTGGPFTF.

J is TRBJ2-1 and V is TRBV7-9, with 11 bases that match TRBD2. Germline assignment: CDR1 SEHNR and CDR2 FQNEAQ (reference sequence). This CDR3 is built from 17 residues. The V gene end was trimmed by 3 bases and the J gene end by 0 bases; junction bases not matched to a gene: 4. In nucleotides, the CDR3 is TGTGCCAGCAGCTTCATTACTAGCGGGAGCTCCTACAATGAGCAGTTCTTC. Its translation: CASSFITSGSSYNEQFF.

The chain joins TRBV13 to TRBJ2-1, with TRBD2 matching over 12 bases. V gave up 3 bases and J gave up 4 bases; unmatched junction bases: 10. The CDR3 totals 18 residues. Per the germline V gene, CDR1 is PRHDT and CDR2 is FYEKMQ (reference sequence). CDR3: CASSFQPTSGSFYNEQFF. DNA for the CDR3: TGTGCCAGCAGCTTCCAACCGACTAGCGGGAGTTTTTACAATGAGCAGTTCTTC. Full variable domain (outside the CDR3, taken from reference TRBV13 and TRBJ2-1): AAGVIQSPRHLIKEKRETATLKCYPIPRHDTVYWYQQGPGQDPQFLISFYEKMQSDKGSIPDRFSAQQFSDYHSELNMSSLELGDSALYFCASSFQPTSGSFYNEQFFGPGTRLTVL.

This clone was observed a few times. Sequence at one end of the junction differs from germline and may be a read error. The chain joins TRBV9 to TRBJ1-2; the match to TRBD1 covers 7 bases. Germline V gives CDR1 SGDLS, CDR2 YYNGEE. There are 12 residues in the CDR3. CDR3 sequence (DNA): TGTGCCAGCAGCGTAGGGCGCGGACAGGCCGTATTC. It is translated as CASSVGRGQAVF.

The chain combines TRBV25-1 with TRBJ2-7; D might be TRBD1 (6 bases). Looked up from germline, CDR1 is MGHDK and CDR2 is SYGVNS. The ends were cut back, 6 bases at V and 5 bases at J, with 14 bases in the middle. The CDR3 consists of 13 residues. CDR3 bases: TGTGCCAGCAGACCGACAGGAGCCGACGAGCAGTACTTC. It encodes CASRPTGADEQYF.

V usage is TRBV19 and J usage is TRBJ1-5, with 7 bases aligning to TRBD1. V dropped 3 bases and J dropped 5; count of bases not matched to a gene: 7. CDR3 length: 15 amino acids. Per germline, CDR1 LNHDA and CDR2 SQIVND (reference sequence). CDR3: CASSIKGGEDQPQHF. The CDR3 DNA reads TGTGCCAGTAGTATCAAAGGGGGCGAAGATCAGCCCCAGCATTTT.

The CDR3 loop reads CASSSTSGEQYF. The CDR3 coding sequence is TGTGCCAGCTCGTCCACTTCGGGGGAGCAGTACTTC. The V gene is TRBV18, the J gene TRBJ2-7, with a tentative D call TRBD2 (5 bases). Germline loops: CDR1 KGHSH, CDR2 LQKENI. The V gene lost 6 bases and the J gene lost 7 bases, with 13 bases spanning the gap. CDR3 length: 12 amino acids.

The chain recombines TRBV5-1 with TRBJ1-1, with D uncertain. Germline lookup yields CDR1 SGHRS and CDR2 YFSETQ. The CDR3 spans 15 residues. Trimming took off 4 bases at V and 2 bases at J, with 15 bases between the two ends. The CDR3: CASSPLGSANTEAFF. CDR3 coding DNA: TGCGCCAGCAGCCCCCTAGGCTCCGCAAACACTGAAGCTTTCTTT.

The gene calls are TRBV5-1 and TRBJ1-6; tentative D call: TRBD1 (6 bases). Germline assignment: CDR1 SGHRS and CDR2 YFSETQ. This CDR3 has 14 residues. The germline V and J ends were trimmed by 3 bases and 7 bases, with 11 bases remaining between them. CDR3 loop: CASSSGDGNSPLHF. In DNA, the CDR3 is TGCGCCAGCAGCTCAGGGGACGGGAATTCACCCCTCCACTTT.

V usage is TRBV23-1 and J usage is TRBJ1-5; TRBD1 agrees at 10 bases. TRBV23-1 is classed as an ORF, of uncertain function. This CDR3 has 14 residues. Unmatched junction bases numbered 6, after V lost 8 bases and J lost 5 bases. CDR3 nucleotide sequence: TGCGCCAGCCGGGACAGGGGATCCTATCAGCCCCAGCATTTT. It encodes CASRDRGSYQPQHF.

This CDR3 is CASSPGTSSYEQYF. The CDR3 nucleotides are TGTGCCAGCAGTCCCGGGACTAGCTCCTACGAGCAGTACTTC. The chain couples TRBV2 to TRBJ2-7, with 8 positions matching TRBD2. Germline V gene data show CDR1 as SNHLY and CDR2 as FYNNEI. J gave up 0 bases and V 5 bases, and 3 bases lay outside the gene matches. CDR3 length equals 14 residues.

The rearrangement joins TRBV27 to TRBJ1-2; 8 nucleotides match TRBD1. Germline assignment: CDR1 MNHEY and CDR2 SMNVEV (reference sequence). With 10 bases clipped from V and 4 bases from J, the junction kept 8 bases outside the gene matches. This CDR3 has 13 amino acids. CDR3 residues: CATSRGPVYGYTF. The CDR3 coding sequence is TGTGCCACCTCCAGGGGGCCGGTCTATGGCTACACCTTC.

The chain has TRBV27 and TRBJ2-3; the match to TRBD2 covers 8 bases. Germline V lookup: CDR1 MNHEY, CDR2 SMNVEV (reference sequence). V was pared by 6 bases and J by 5 bases, with 10 bases of the junction left unmatched. This CDR3 is 15 amino acids long. DNA for the CDR3: TGTGCCAGCAGAATTACGGGGGGGAGAAGAGATACGCAGTATTTT. Translation: CASRITGGRRDTQYF.

The V call is TRBV6-1, the J call TRBJ2-3, with D unresolved. Trimming cost V 0 bases and J 5 bases, with 9 bases left between them. Germline V gene data show CDR1 as MNHNS and CDR2 as SASEGT. This CDR3 comprises 14 residues. The CDR3 DNA follows: TGTGCCAGCAGTGAAGCCGGTGCTCAAGATACGCAGTATTTT. Protein product: CASSEAGAQDTQYF.

V gene TRBV30 combines with J gene TRBJ2-5, with D perhaps matching TRBD2 (7 bases). The germline CDR1 and CDR2 sequences are GTSNPN and SVGIG (reference sequence). Trimming shortened V by 4 bases and J by 5 bases, and 20 bases separated the two germline ends. This CDR3 region has 15 residues. The CDR3 sequence is CAWTLVGGLRETQYF. CDR3 nucleotide sequence: TGTGCCTGGACTTTGGTCGGGGGGCTGCGGGAGACCCAGTACTTC.

The rearrangement links TRBV6-1 to TRBJ2-1; the match to TRBD2 covers 10 bases. The CDR3 runs to 16 residues. The V and J ends lost 4 bases and 6 bases, in that order; junction bases with no gene match: 9. Germline CDR1 is MNHNS and CDR2 is SASEGT. DNA for the CDR3: TGTGCCAGCAGTGCCGGACCTAGCGGGAGTATCAATGAGCAGTTCTTC. The encoded protein is CASSAGPSGSINEQFF.

The CDR3 region is CASSLGGQNYGYTF. The CDR3 DNA follows: TGTGCCAGCAGCTTGGGAGGACAGAACTATGGCTACACCTTC. The V gene is TRBV5-6, the J gene TRBJ1-2; TRBD1 might be the D (6 bases). CDR3 length: 14 residues. The germline V gene has CDR1 SGHDT and CDR2 YYEEEE. With 0 bases removed from V and 2 bases from J, the gap between germline ends came to 8 bases.

The chain combines TRBV11-2 with TRBJ1-1; tentatively, D is TRBD1 (6 bases). Trimming shortened V by 5 bases and J by 1 base, and 8 bases separated the two germline ends. The germline V gene encodes CDR1 SGHAT and CDR2 FQNNGV. CDR3 size: 13 residues. The chain's CDR3 is CASSQDRNTEAFF. As DNA, the CDR3 is TGTGCCAGCAGCCAGGACAGGAACACTGAAGCTTTCTTT.

The chain carries TRBV15 and TRBJ1-1; no definite D call. V was clipped by 7 bases and J by 0 bases, with 12 bases between them. There are 14 residues in the CDR3. Germline CDR1 and CDR2: LNHNV and YYDKDF (reference sequence). In DNA, the CDR3 is TGTGCCACCACGAAGCGTCGGGTGAACACTGAAGCTTTCTTT. It translates to CATTKRRVNTEAFF.

The chain links TRBV19 to TRBJ2-7; TRBD1 aligns across 7 bases. The CDR3 covers 12 residues. Germline trimming cut 8 bases from V and 4 bases from J; bases unmatched to any gene: 5. In germline, CDR1 is LNHDA, CDR2 SQIVND (reference sequence). In DNA, the CDR3 is TGTGCCAGTGGGGGACAGAATTACGAGCAGTACTTC. It is translated as CASGGQNYEQYF.

V usage is TRBV7-9 and J usage is TRBJ1-5; the match to TRBD1 covers 8 bases. This CDR3 is built from 17 residues. V shed 0 bases, J shed 1 base, and the junction held 5 bases outside the gene matches. Germline assignment: CDR1 SEHNR and CDR2 FQNEAQ (reference sequence). This chain's CDR3 is CASSLAKQGGSNQPQHF. The CDR3 nucleotides are TGTGCCAGCAGCTTAGCCAAACAGGGGGGAAGCAATCAGCCCCAGCATTTT.

J is TRBJ2-7 and V is TRBV7-2; TRBD2 might be the D (5 bases). The CDR3 runs to 11 residues. The germline gives CDR1 SGHTA, CDR2 FQGNSA. The V and J ends lost 5 bases and 3 bases respectively, with 5 bases between them. CDR3 coding DNA: TGTGCCAGCAGCCGGGGCTACGAGCAGTACTTC. It translates to CASSRGYEQYF.

The chain recombines TRBV2 with TRBJ1-3; no definite D call. The V end was cut by 5 bases, the J end by 0 bases, with 11 bases between. Germline CDR1 reads SNHLY; CDR2 reads FYNNEI. The CDR3 runs 15 residues. The CDR3 protein is CASSTGLYSGNTIYF. The CDR3 DNA follows: TGTGCCAGCAGTACTGGACTCTACTCTGGAAACACCATATATTTT. Full variable domain (remainder filled in from reference TRBV2 and TRBJ1-3): EPEVTQTPSHQVTQMGQEVILRCVPISNHLYFYWYRQILGQKVEFLVSFYNNEISEKSEIFDDQFSVERPDGSNFTLKIRSTKLEDSAMYFCASSTGLYSGNTIYFGEGSWLTVV.

The V and J genes are TRBV4-1 and TRBJ2-2, with D unresolved. The V gene's germline CDR1 is MGHRA and CDR2 YSYEKL. Trimming removed 1 base from V and 4 bases from J, with 10 bases in between. The CDR3 spans 15 residues. The CDR3 is CASSQVAGSTGELFF. The CDR3 DNA is TGCGCCAGCAGCCAAGTAGCCGGATCCACCGGGGAGCTGTTTTTT.

The J gene is TRBJ1-1, the V gene TRBV6-6, with D perhaps TRBD1 (6 bases). V was pared by 7 bases and J by 4 bases, with 7 bases between. This CDR3 region has 11 residues. The V gene's germline CDR1 is MNHNY and CDR2 SVGAGI (reference sequence). This chain's CDR3 is CASKQGTEAFF. The CDR3 DNA sequence: TGTGCCAGCAAACAGGGCACTGAAGCTTTCTTT.

The J gene is TRBJ2-5, the V gene TRBV15; D possibly corresponds to TRBD1 (6 bases). This CDR3 contains 15 residues. V was pared by 8 bases and J by 6 bases, with 22 bases between. CDR1 LNHNV and CDR2 YYDKDF come from the germline V gene (reference sequence). CDR3 region: CATLGATGRTQTQYF. In DNA, the CDR3 is TGTGCCACCCTCGGGGCTACAGGGAGAACACAGACCCAGTACTTC.

This clone came up once. The V call is TRBV6-1, the J call TRBJ2-7; 12 bases line up with TRBD1. The CDR3 has 14 residues. Trimming removed 6 bases from V and 5 bases from J; junction bases left unmatched: 5. From germline, CDR1 is MNHNS and CDR2 SASEGT. The CDR3 loop reads CASREGQGADEQYF. DNA of the CDR3: TGTGCCAGCAGGGAGGGACAGGGGGCAGACGAGCAGTACTTC.

The rearrangement links TRBV10-3 to TRBJ1-2, with TRBD1 matching over 7 bases. From germline, CDR1 is ENHRY and CDR2 SYGVKD. This CDR3 contains 14 residues. The V segment lost 3 bases and the J segment 2 bases; nucleotides outside the gene matches: 3. In DNA, the CDR3 is TGTGCCATCAGTGATCCGACAGGGAACTATGGCTACACCTTC. Protein sequence: CAISDPTGNYGYTF.